These 15 T cell receptor beta chains came from one sample sequenced in a study of cytomegalovirus exposure and HLA in healthy donors. PCR primers comprised 60 Vbeta and 13 Jbeta primers. This table comes from immunoSEQ multiplex PCR, and its TCRdb copy is limited to in-frame clones, with some not included. The table lists approximately 180,000 clones, roughly 73% of them singletons. The material sequenced was PBMCs. The receptors derive from a woman aged 25-40 years in good health and CMV-seronegative.

The rearrangement uses TRBV19 and TRBJ2-3; 9 positions match TRBD2. The CDR3 totals 14 residues. CDR1 is LNHDA, CDR2 SQIVND, per germline (reference sequence). V lost 5 bases, J lost 3 bases, and 3 bases stayed unmatched. The CDR3 region is CASSAAGGTDTQYF. The CDR3 coding sequence is TGTGCCAGTAGTGCGGCGGGGGGGACAGATACGCAGTATTTT.

V usage is TRBV9 and J usage is TRBJ2-2; unclear D gene. Trimming took off 6 bases at V and 7 bases at J, with 16 bases between the two ends. Germline assignment: CDR1 SGDLS and CDR2 YYNGEE. The CDR3 is made up of 14 amino acids. The CDR3 DNA sequence: TGTGCCAGCACCCCACATTTATCCCTCGGGGAGCTGTTTTTT. Amino acid sequence: CASTPHLSLGELFF.

The genes are TRBV11-3 and TRBJ2-2, with D possibly being TRBD1 (5 bases). V was shortened by 6 bases and J by 1 base, with 6 bases between the two germline ends. CDR1 is SGHNT and CDR2 is YENEEA in the germline V gene. The CDR3 is made up of 13 amino acids. CDR3 amino acids: CASRDRNTGELFF. The CDR3 bases are TGTGCCAGCAGAGACAGGAACACCGGGGAGCTGTTTTTT.

This chain uses TRBV30 with TRBJ2-7; D call uncertain. The CDR3 is 12 residues long. CDR1 is GTSNPN, CDR2 SVGIG, per germline (reference sequence). Deletions cut 4 bases from V and 2 bases from J, with 9 bases between. The CDR3 region is CAWMASPYEQYF. CDR3 bases: TGTGCCTGGATGGCCTCCCCCTACGAGCAGTACTTC.

This clone occurred a few times. The J gene is TRBJ2-7, the V gene TRBV19; D is perhaps TRBD1 (5 bases). Germline V gene data show CDR1 as LNHDA and CDR2 as SQIVND (reference sequence). The germline V and J ends were trimmed by 5 bases and 1 base, with 12 bases remaining between them. The CDR3 is made up of 14 amino acids. CDR3 amino acids: CASSPTAISYEQYF. CDR3 DNA sequence: TGTGCCAGTAGTCCGACAGCTATATCCTACGAGCAGTACTTC. The full variable domain, rest sourced from reference TRBV19 and TRBJ2-7, is DGGITQSPKYLFRKEGQNVTLSCEQNLNHDAMYWYRQDPGQGLRLIYYSQIVNDFQKGDIAEGYSVSREKKESFPLTVTSAQKNPTAFYLCASSPTAISYEQYFGPGTRLTVT.

This clone has only one observation. CDR3 DNA sequence: TGCGCCAGCAGCCCCTCCTCGACTAGCGGCACAGATACGCAGTATTTT. It encodes CASSPSSTSGTDTQYF. This chain uses TRBV5-1 with TRBJ2-3; 8 nucleotides align to TRBD2. V was clipped by 4 bases and J by 1 base; unmatched bases: 8. CDR1 and CDR2 from the germline V gene are SGHRS and YFSETQ. The CDR3 totals 16 residues.

The V and J genes are TRBV7-9 and TRBJ2-3; 12 positions match TRBD1. With 5 bases clipped from V and 4 bases from J, the junction kept 4 bases outside the gene matches. CDR1 SEHNR and CDR2 FQNEAQ come from the germline V gene (reference sequence). The CDR3 extends over 15 amino acids. The CDR3 bases are TGTGCCAGCAGCATAGGGACAGGGGGCCCAGATACGCAGTATTTT. As protein: CASSIGTGGPDTQYF.

Only one count was recorded for this clone. The chain links TRBV4-1 to TRBJ2-1, with D perhaps matching TRBD1 (5 bases). Germline V gene data show CDR1 as MGHRA and CDR2 as YSYEKL. Between the trimmed V and J ends, which lost 3 bases and 4 bases, there was a span of 10 bases. The CDR3 runs to 14 residues. The CDR3 sequence: CASSHARQYNEQFF. In DNA form, the CDR3 reads TGCGCCAGCAGCCACGCCCGACAGTACAATGAGCAGTTCTTC.

CDR3 sequence (DNA): TGTGCCAGCTCACCATACGGGACAGACTATGGCTACACCTTC. Encoded protein: CASSPYGTDYGYTF. This chain links TRBV18 with TRBJ1-2, with 7 bases fitting TRBD1. Trimming cost V 2 bases and J 3 bases; bases outside gene matches: 3. Germline V gene sequence: CDR1 KGHSH, CDR2 LQKENI. CDR3 length: 14 residues.

The J gene is TRBJ1-2, the V gene TRBV7-9; 9 bases map to TRBD1. Germline loops: CDR1 SEHNR, CDR2 FQNEAQ (reference sequence). The V segment lost 0 bases and the J segment 7 bases; nucleotides outside the gene matches: 6. The CDR3 is made up of 15 amino acids. CDR3 nucleotide sequence: TGTGCCAGCAGCTTAGCGGGGGGACAGGGCACTGGCTACACCTTC. Its translation is CASSLAGGQGTGYTF.

The rearrangement links TRBV6-4 to TRBJ2-1, with D unresolved. The V end lost 2 bases, the J end lost 7 bases, and 6 bases lay between the germline ends. The germline gives CDR1 MRHNA, CDR2 SNTAGT. This CDR3 region has 12 residues. The CDR3, as DNA: TGTGCCAGCAGTGACCGCGAAAATGAGCAGTTCTTC. Its translation is CASSDRENEQFF.

This chain connects TRBV5-5 to TRBJ2-7, with D perhaps matching TRBD1 (5 bases). CDR1 is SGHKS and CDR2 is YYEKEE in the germline V gene (reference sequence). V was trimmed by 3 bases and J by 1 base, leaving 11 bases between them. The CDR3 runs 14 residues. The CDR3 loop reads CASSSQGSSYEQYF. DNA of the CDR3: TGTGCCAGCAGCTCCCAGGGCAGTTCCTACGAGCAGTACTTC.

V is TRBV19 and J is TRBJ2-7; TRBD1 aligns across 11 bases. CDR1 is LNHDA, CDR2 SQIVND, per germline (reference sequence). This CDR3 has 16 residues. V lost 4 bases to trimming and J lost 5 bases; unmatched junction nucleotides: 10. The CDR3 region is CASSTYLGTGGNEQYF. CDR3 nucleotide sequence: TGTGCCAGTAGTACCTACCTCGGGACAGGGGGAAACGAGCAGTACTTC.

This chain connects TRBV14 to TRBJ1-2; D not certain. The V end lost 5 bases, the J end lost 6 bases, and 13 bases lay between the germline ends. The CDR3 has 13 residues. CDR1 is SGHDN, CDR2 FVKESK, per germline. The CDR3 nucleotides are TGTGCCAGCAGCGGCACCCGGGGTAATGGCTACACCTTC. Its translation is CASSGTRGNGYTF.

The genes are TRBV13 and TRBJ2-7; D is uncertain. The CDR3 is 12 amino acids. V shed 5 bases and J shed 1 base, with 6 bases lying between them. Per the germline V gene, CDR1 is PRHDT and CDR2 is FYEKMQ (reference sequence). The CDR3 DNA is TGTGCCAGCAGCCCAACATCCTACGAGCAGTACTTC. This encodes CASSPTSYEQYF.